The clone carrying this T cell receptor (beta chain) was found a few times. Its antigen is as yet unknown. This specimen belongs to a study of shared clonotypes between healthy human individuals. Study-wide context: There were three CD4 naive, three CD4 memory, two CD8 naive and one CD8 memory plates per donor.

Only Caucasian adults living in Nashville, Tennessee served as donors. Negatively enriched CD4+ T cells were divided by CD45RA into naive and memory. Study-level findings and limits: Sharing across four donors was highest in naive CD4 (about 5%) and lowest in memory CD8 (around 0.4%).

Repertoires were generated with immunoSEQ multiplex PCR, while TCRdb's copy carries only in-frame clones and drops some. The data show 550,000 to 800,000 clones, approximately 79% seen once. J gave up 8 bases and V 6 bases, and 9 bases lay outside the gene matches. The CDR3 sequence is 14 residues long. Germline assignment: CDR1 SNHLY and CDR2 FYNNEI. This TCR came from a woman aged 25 to 39 in good health. The chain links TRBV2 to TRBJ1-2; 10 bases match TRBD1. Sequences were obtained from memory CD4+ T cells sorted from blood. Specified subset: CD45RA-negative fraction. The DNA of the CDR3 is TGTGCCAGCAGCACCGGGACAGGGGTGTACGGCTACACCTTC. Amino acid sequence: CASSTGTGVYGYTF.